One sample yielded the 16 T cell receptor beta chains listed below, sequenced in a study of human T cells and chemical hapten exposure. Time point indicated: pre-sensitization, week 0. Sample treatment: therapeutic diphenylcyclopropenone sensitization with weekly scalp DPC. TCRdb re-called the RACE reads through MiXCR, storing one row per CDR3 protein. The sample lists 350,000 to 450,000 distinct CDR3 sequences, approximately 5% occurring once. Here the sequenced sample was whole blood, taken in connection with sensitization to the hapten diphenylcyclopropenone (DPC). These receptors were taken from a woman in her 50s with alopecia areata. Some clones in this sample may be carry-over from other donors' samples.

The chain is built from TRBV27 and TRBJ1-1; D possibly corresponds to TRBD1 (6 bases). The length of the CDR3 is 13 residues. V lost 0 bases and J lost 11, with 13 bases in between. Germline lookup yields CDR1 MNHEY and CDR2 SMNVEV (reference sequence). The CDR3 DNA reads as TGTGCCAGCAGTTTATCGTGGGGGGCTCAGGCTTTCTTT. Its translation is CASSLSWGAQAFF.

This clonotype was observed at least ten times. The V and J genes are TRBV6-5 and TRBJ1-2; TRBD1 aligns across 8 bases. This CDR3 has 17 amino acids. Germline V gives CDR1 MNHEY, CDR2 SVGAGI. V lost 6 bases, J lost 2 bases, and 14 bases stayed unmatched. CDR3 sequence: CASRRRQGPKPNYGYTF. The CDR3 DNA is TGTGCCAGCAGGCGTAGACAGGGGCCCAAGCCGAACTATGGCTACACCTTC.

This clonotype occurred a few times. The gene calls are TRBV2 and TRBJ1-4, with D tentatively TRBD1 (5 bases). This CDR3 contains 13 residues. Germline lookup yields CDR1 SNHLY and CDR2 FYNNEI. Trimming left V 6 bases short and J 3 bases short, with 8 bases between. CDR3 DNA: TGTGCCAGCAGCGGGACGGCTAATGAAAAACTGTTTTTT. The encoded protein is CASSGTANEKLFF.

This clonotype was seen only a few times. The chain carries TRBV29-1 and TRBJ2-7; 11 bases are shared with TRBD1. The CDR3 extends over 14 amino acids. J gave up 4 bases and V 6 bases, and 8 bases lay outside the gene matches. Per the germline V gene, CDR1 is SQVTM and CDR2 is ANQGSEA. CDR3: CSVLFRDRGYEQYF. DNA for the CDR3: TGCAGCGTCCTCTTCCGGGACAGGGGGTACGAGCAGTACTTC.

Many counts were recorded for this clonotype. The chain combines TRBV7-2 with TRBJ1-2; no clear D gene. The CDR3 length is 13 residues. Per germline, CDR1 SGHTA and CDR2 FQGNSA. Trimming cost V 2 bases and J 6 bases, with 10 bases left between them. For the CDR3, the DNA is TGTGCCAGCAGCTTAAACTACGGGGATGGCTACACCTTC. Protein: CASSLNYGDGYTF.

The chain uses TRBV20-1 and TRBJ1-2, with D possibly being TRBD1 (5 bases). The length of the CDR3 is 14 residues. CDR1 is DFQATT and CDR2 is SNEGSKA in the germline V gene (reference sequence). Trimming took off 1 base at V and 5 bases at J, with 14 bases between the two ends. CDR3: CSARAGEFLYGYTF. The DNA for the CDR3 is TGCAGTGCTAGAGCGGGGGAGTTCCTTTATGGCTACACCTTC.

This clonotype was counted a few times. This may be a read error: a much more frequent sequence differs by one nucleotide. The CDR3 does not end in the conserved phenylalanine or tryptophan, so this is likely a read error. The chain joins TRBV20-1 to TRBJ2-3; 8 positions agree with TRBD2. Germline-derived CDR1 and CDR2 are DFQATT and SNEGSKA (reference sequence). This CDR3 has 13 residues. CDR3 DNA sequence: TGCGCCTCAGCGGGAGTAGGCACAGATACGCAGTATTTG. It yields the protein CASAGVGTDTQYL.

The chain employs TRBV28 and TRBJ1-1; 7 nucleotides match TRBD1. The CDR3 covers 15 residues. V gave up 9 bases and J gave up 4 bases; unmatched junction bases: 14. Looked up from germline, CDR1 is MDHEN and CDR2 is SYDVKM. This CDR3 reads CASKINRGYGTEAFF. In nucleotides, the CDR3 is TGTGCCAGTAAGATAAACAGGGGCTATGGCACTGAAGCTTTCTTT.

This clonotype has at least ten counts. The chain couples TRBV2 to TRBJ1-2; 8 nucleotides align to TRBD1. The CDR3 extends over 16 amino acids. The germline V gene has CDR1 SNHLY and CDR2 FYNNEI. The V gene end was trimmed by 2 bases and the J gene end by 7 bases; junction bases not matched to a gene: 12. The CDR3 region is CASSELVAGGNSGYTF. CDR3 in DNA: TGTGCCAGCAGTGAACTGGTGGCAGGGGGCAATTCTGGCTACACCTTC.

The chain joins TRBV13 to TRBJ1-2; 10 bases line up with TRBD1. V lost 4 bases to trimming and J lost 5 bases; unmatched junction nucleotides: 10. This CDR3 comprises 16 residues. In germline, CDR1 is PRHDT, CDR2 FYEKMQ (reference sequence). CDR3 nucleotide sequence: TGTGCCAGCAGCTCACTACTTCGGGACAGGGGATATGGCTACACCTTC. Encoded protein: CASSSLLRDRGYGYTF.

This clonotype was counted between two and nine times. V is TRBV11-2 and J is TRBJ1-1, with 7 bases matching TRBD1. Germline V gene sequence: CDR1 SGHAT, CDR2 FQNNGV. V trimming: 4 bases; J trimming: 5 bases; junction bases outside the gene matches: 4. CDR3 size: 13 residues. The CDR3 bases are TGTGCCAGCAGCTCCGACAGGGAAACTGAAGCTTTCTTT. It translates to CASSSDRETEAFF.

This clonotype was seen at least ten times. The chain joins TRBV27 to TRBJ2-1; D might be TRBD1 (5 bases). CDR1 and CDR2 from the germline V gene are MNHEY and SMNVEV (reference sequence). The CDR3 has 15 amino acids. V lost 5 bases, J lost 4 bases, and 15 bases lay in between. The CDR3 DNA sequence: TGTGCCAGCAGTCCCAGGGCAGTGTTGTACAATGAGCAGTTCTTC. Protein: CASSPRAVLYNEQFF.

This clonotype was counted only a few times. The CDR3 protein is CASSIRAGYEQYF. The CDR3, as DNA: TGTGCCAGTAGTATTCGAGCGGGGTACGAGCAGTACTTC. V usage is TRBV19 and J usage is TRBJ2-7; 7 bases line up with TRBD2. The CDR3 consists of 13 residues. J was trimmed by 4 bases and V by 3 bases; bases with no gene match: 3. Per the germline V gene, CDR1 is LNHDA and CDR2 is SQIVND (reference sequence).

There are many counts of this clonotype. The rearrangement joins TRBV29-1 to TRBJ2-7; tentatively, D is TRBD1 or TRBD2 (6 bases each). The V end was cut by 4 bases, the J end by 7 bases, with 14 bases between. CDR1 is SQVTM, CDR2 ANQGSEA, per germline. This CDR3 has 12 residues. In nucleotides, the CDR3 is TGCAGCGTTGTGACAGGTGCGGGGGAGCAGTACTTC. Its translation: CSVVTGAGEQYF.

V usage is TRBV12-3 or TRBV12-4 and J usage is TRBJ1-2, with 7 bases identical to TRBD1. J lost 4 bases, V lost 6 bases, and 5 bases had no gene match. CDR3 size: 13 residues. The CDR3 region is CASSTGASYGYTF. In nucleotides, the CDR3 is TGTGCCAGCAGCACAGGGGCTAGCTATGGCTACACCTTC.

In its sample, this clonotype was seen many times. This sequence joins TRBV20-1 and TRBJ2-6; a possible D gene is TRBD1 (5 bases). This CDR3 has 14 amino acids. Germline lookup yields CDR1 DFQATT and CDR2 SNEGSKA (reference sequence). V was cut by 6 bases and J by 0 bases, with 9 bases left in between. The CDR3 bases are TGCAGTGCCCTAGACAGCTCTGGGGCCAACGTCCTGACTTTC. Protein: CSALDSSGANVLTF.